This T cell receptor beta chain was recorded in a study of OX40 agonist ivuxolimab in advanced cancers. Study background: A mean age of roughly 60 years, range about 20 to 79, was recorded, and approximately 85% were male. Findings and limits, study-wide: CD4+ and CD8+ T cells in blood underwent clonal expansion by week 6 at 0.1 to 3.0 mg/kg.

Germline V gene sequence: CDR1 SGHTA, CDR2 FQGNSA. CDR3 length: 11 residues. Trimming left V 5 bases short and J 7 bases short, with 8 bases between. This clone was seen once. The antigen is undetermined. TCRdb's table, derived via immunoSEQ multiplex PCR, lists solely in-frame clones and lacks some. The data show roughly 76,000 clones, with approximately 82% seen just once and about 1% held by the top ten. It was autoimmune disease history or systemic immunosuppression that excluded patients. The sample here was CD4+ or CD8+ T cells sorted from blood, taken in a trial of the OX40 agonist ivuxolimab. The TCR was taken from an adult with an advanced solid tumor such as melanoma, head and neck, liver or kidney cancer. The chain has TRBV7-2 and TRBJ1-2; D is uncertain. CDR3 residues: CASSPRVGYTF. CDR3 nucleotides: TGTGCCAGCAGCCCGAGGGTTGGCTACACCTTC.